A single sample is the source of the 30 T cell receptor beta chains below, sequenced in a study of blood T cells in healthy people across ages. Combining a sample-barcoded 5' primer with a J-beta primer mix, a second PCR ran for roughly 7 to 11 cycles. TCRdb reanalysed the 5' RACE reads using MiXCR and keeps one entry per CDR3 protein. The repertoire includes roughly 800,000 distinct CDR3 sequences, roughly 34% of them detected once, and approximately 12% sits in the top ten. Material: blood. The receptors stem from a man younger than 30 in good health.

The chain links TRBV5-1 to TRBJ2-6; D unclear. Germline V gene sequence: CDR1 SGHRS, CDR2 YFSETQ. V gave up 1 base and J gave up 2 bases, with 7 bases separating them. The CDR3 has 15 residues. The CDR3 region is CASSLPDPGANVLTF. CDR3 in DNA: TGCGCCAGCAGCTTGCCCGACCCTGGGGCCAACGTCCTGACTTTC.

This clonotype was picked up one time. The CDR3 reads CASSLLRDTEAFF. CDR3 DNA: TGTGCCAGCAGCTTACTCAGGGACACTGAAGCTTTCTTT. The chain employs TRBV7-2 and TRBJ1-1; tentatively, D is TRBD1 (5 bases). The germline V and J ends were trimmed by 2 bases and 3 bases, with 7 bases remaining between them. Germline values: CDR1 SGHTA, CDR2 FQGNSA. The CDR3 loop spans 13 amino acids.

The chain uses TRBV4-3 and TRBJ2-1, with TRBD2 identical over 9 bases. Gene TRBJ2-7 matches the end of the DNA better, so the J call may be wrong. Germline lookup yields CDR1 LGHNA and CDR2 YSLEER. The CDR3 sequence is 17 residues long. As DNA, the CDR3 is TGCGCCAGCAGCCAAGATCGTAGTAGCGGGGGATACAATGAGCAGTACTTC. It codes for CASSQDRSSGGYNEQYF.

This sequence joins TRBV14 and TRBJ2-5, with 12 bases that match TRBD2. Losses at the gene ends were 3 bases for V and 4 bases for J; bases not matched to a gene: 6. Germline V gene data show CDR1 as SGHDN and CDR2 as FVKESK. This CDR3 contains 16 residues. The CDR3 DNA sequence: TGTGCCAGCAGCCATCTAGCGGGGGGGCTCCGAGAGACCCAGTACTTC. This gives the protein CASSHLAGGLRETQYF.

This clonotype has a count of ten or more. V gene TRBV12-3 or TRBV12-4 combines with J gene TRBJ2-3, with no clear D. CDR3 length: 12 residues. Trimming shortened V by 5 bases and J by 6 bases, and 9 bases separated the two germline ends. Here the CDR3 DNA reads TGTGCCAGCAGTAGGGTGGTCGATACGCAGTATTTT. This gives the protein CASSRVVDTQYF.

This clonotype was recorded many times. This chain uses TRBV10-3 with TRBJ1-2; 10 bases align to TRBD1. Germline CDR1 reads ENHRY; CDR2 reads SYGVKD. This CDR3 contains 15 residues. V gave up 8 bases and J gave up 6 bases; unmatched junction bases: 12. This CDR3 reads CAILRDRGQGDGYTF. CDR3 sequence (DNA): TGTGCCATCCTACGGGACAGGGGTCAAGGGGATGGCTACACCTTC.

In the case of this clonotype: The conserved phenylalanine or tryptophan normally closing the CDR3 is absent here, so this likely arose from a read error. The chain joins TRBV10-3 to TRBJ2-1; D is unresolved. Trimming left V 3 bases short and J 8 bases short, with 5 bases between. Germline CDR1 reads ENHRY; CDR2 reads SYGVKD. The CDR3 loop spans 11 amino acids. The CDR3 bases are TGTGCCATCAGTGATTACCATGAGCAGTTCCTC. It specifies CAISDYHEQFL.

This clonotype was observed a handful of times. The chain recombines TRBV5-5 with TRBJ2-3, with unresolved D. Germline V gene sequence: CDR1 SGHKS, CDR2 YYEKEE (reference sequence). This CDR3 has 15 residues. Trimming removed 4 bases from V and 2 bases from J, with 14 bases in between. CDR3 protein: CASSQKGGFTDTQYF. For the CDR3, the DNA is TGTGCCAGCAGCCAGAAGGGTGGCTTCACAGATACGCAGTATTTT.

This clonotype has more than one count but fewer than ten. This rearrangement joins TRBV5-5 to TRBJ2-1; 9 bases agree with TRBD1. The CDR3 has 18 residues. The germline V gene has CDR1 SGHKS and CDR2 YYEKEE (reference sequence). Trimming removed 4 bases from V and 7 bases from J; junction bases left unmatched: 18. In DNA, the CDR3 is TGTGCCAGCAGCCTCCGGAGGGACAGGGCGAGGAATGGGAATGAGCAGTTCTTC. It is translated as CASSLRRDRARNGNEQFF.

The chain has TRBV27 and TRBJ2-7, with TRBD1 matching over 8 bases. This CDR3 has 17 residues. V was pared by 11 bases and J by 2 bases, with 20 bases of the junction left unmatched. Germline V gives CDR1 MNHEY, CDR2 SMNVEV (reference sequence). CDR3 coding DNA: TGTGCCTCTGGCAGGGGCAGGGGGCATGGGGGCACCTACGAGCAGTACTTC. Translating gives CASGRGRGHGGTYEQYF.

A single count supports this clonotype. The chain uses TRBV18 and TRBJ1-6; D is perhaps TRBD1 (6 bases). The V and J ends lost 3 bases and 6 bases respectively, with 18 bases between them. There are 17 residues in the CDR3. CDR1 is KGHSH and CDR2 is LQKENI in the germline V gene. CDR3 loop: CASSPGRGSDFNSPLHF. Here the CDR3 DNA reads TGTGCCAGCTCACCTGGGAGGGGGTCTGATTTTAATTCACCCCTCCACTTT. The variable domain in full, completed from reference TRBV18 and TRBJ1-6, reads NAGVMQNPRHLVRRRGQEARLRCSPMKGHSHVYWYRQLPEEGLKFMVYLQKENIIDESGMPKERFSAEFPKEGPSILRIQQVVRGDSAAYFCASSPGRGSDFNSPLHFGNGTRLTVT.

This clonotype was found many times. This chain joins TRBV7-8 and TRBJ1-2; possibly TRBD1 for D (6 bases). This CDR3 comprises 13 residues. Trimming shortened V by 4 bases and J by 7 bases, and 13 bases separated the two germline ends. Germline V CDR1 and CDR2: SGHVS, FQNEAQ. CDR3 region: CASSSITGIGYTF. The CDR3 DNA reads as TGTGCCAGCAGCTCGATTACAGGGATTGGCTACACCTTC.

V gene TRBV4-2 combines with J gene TRBJ1-4; D is uncertain. The CDR3 extends over 14 amino acids. Germline V gene lookup returns CDR1 LGHNA and CDR2 YNFKEQ. Trimming removed 0 bases at V and 8 bases at J, with 10 bases between. CDR3 nucleotide sequence: TGTGCCAGCAGCCAAGAGGGTAGTGGGGAAAAACTGTTTTTT. Encoded protein: CASSQEGSGEKLFF.

The chain has TRBV4-1 and TRBJ1-5; 9 nucleotides align to TRBD1. The V gene's germline CDR1 is MGHRA and CDR2 YSYEKL. The V gene end was trimmed by 4 bases and the J gene end by 3 bases; junction bases not matched to a gene: 7. The CDR3 is 16 residues long. The CDR3 DNA follows: TGCGCCAGCAGCCCGGTGACAGGGGGTAACAATCAGCCCCAGCATTTT. Its protein product is CASSPVTGGNNQPQHF.

This clonotype was seen repeatedly, ten times or more. CDR3: CSASNVDSPDTQYF. The CDR3 DNA follows: TGCAGTGCTAGCAACGTAGACAGCCCAGATACGCAGTATTTT. The chain combines TRBV20-1 with TRBJ2-3, with D perhaps matching TRBD1 (5 bases). V was shortened by 3 bases and J by 4 bases, with 14 bases between the two germline ends. Per the germline V gene, CDR1 is DFQATT and CDR2 is SNEGSKA (reference sequence). The CDR3 totals 14 residues.

The rearrangement links TRBV2 to TRBJ2-2; TRBD1 aligns across 7 bases. The junction had 14 bases not matched to a gene; V was cut back by 3 bases and J by 7 bases. Germline CDR1 SNHLY, CDR2 FYNNEI. This CDR3 spans 17 amino acids. The CDR3 protein is CASSDPPFDRENGELFF. The CDR3 nucleotides are TGTGCCAGCAGTGATCCTCCCTTCGACAGGGAGAACGGGGAGCTGTTTTTT.

This sequence joins TRBV14 and TRBJ2-3, with 8 bases that match TRBD2. The CDR3 covers 18 residues. Germline V CDR1 and CDR2: SGHDN, FVKESK. V shed 1 base and J 0 bases; nucleotides not matched to a gene: 9. The CDR3 region has the DNA TGTGCCAGCAGCCAAGTAGGGACTAGGATTTCCAGCACAGATACGCAGTATTTT. Translated, it gives CASSQVGTRISSTDTQYF.

Concerning this clonotype: This could be a read error, since a much larger clone is one nucleotide away. J is TRBJ2-7 and V is TRBV13; tentatively, D is TRBD2 (5 bases). With the DNA end fitting TRBJ2-5 better, the J assignment may be wrong. The V gene's germline CDR1 is PRHDT and CDR2 FYEKMQ (reference sequence). The CDR3 is 14 residues long. Written as DNA, the CDR3 is TGTGCCAGCAGCGCTACGGACTTGGGAGAGACCCAGTACTTC. As protein: CASSATDLGETQYF.

This clonotype was observed a handful of times. The J gene is TRBJ2-7, the V gene TRBV2, with TRBD2 matching over 8 bases. This CDR3 region has 16 residues. The trim removed 4 bases at V and 0 bases at J, leaving 8 bases unmatched. Germline CDR1 SNHLY, CDR2 FYNNEI. CDR3 in amino acids: CASSGTSGNPSYEQYF. In DNA, the CDR3 is TGTGCCAGCAGTGGTACTAGCGGAAACCCCTCCTACGAGCAGTACTTC. The whole variable domain, remainder taken from reference TRBV2 and TRBJ2-7, is EPEVTQTPSHQVTQMGQEVILRCVPISNHLYFYWYRQILGQKVEFLVSFYNNEISEKSEIFDDQFSVERPDGSNFTLKIRSTKLEDSAMYFCASSGTSGNPSYEQYFGPGTRLTVT.

Turning to this clonotype: Being one base from a much bigger clone, this may be a read error. The V gene is TRBV5-6, the J gene TRBJ2-5; tentatively, D is TRBD1 or TRBD2 (6 bases each). The CDR3 is 13 amino acids. Germline CDR1 SGHDT, CDR2 YYEEEE. V was cut by 1 base and J by 11 bases, with 15 bases left in between. The CDR3 sequence: CASSLPGAGEQYF. In DNA form, the CDR3 reads TGTGCCAGCAGCTTGCCGGGGGCGGGTGAGCAGTACTTC.

The chain has TRBV4-2 and TRBJ1-1; tentative D call: TRBD1 (5 bases). Germline values: CDR1 LGHNA, CDR2 YNFKEQ. V dropped 6 bases and J dropped 6 bases, with 20 bases sitting between them. The CDR3 contains 15 residues. CDR3 DNA sequence: TGTGCCAGCAGTCGCAGTCTGGGGCGCGGGGCTGAAGCTTTCTTT. Protein sequence: CASSRSLGRGAEAFF.

The chain recombines TRBV7-3 with TRBJ1-6; no firm D call. Germline V gives CDR1 SGHTA, CDR2 FQGTGA. This CDR3 spans 14 amino acids. V dropped 5 bases and J dropped 9 bases, with 14 bases sitting between them. CDR3 coding DNA: TGTGCCAGCAGCCTAGGGCCTGCGGGTTCACCCCTCCACTTT. It translates to CASSLGPAGSPLHF.

The chain combines TRBV28 with TRBJ1-6; 8 positions match TRBD1. The CDR3 is 14 amino acids. Germline V gene lookup returns CDR1 MDHEN and CDR2 SYDVKM. V shed 5 bases and J 8 bases; nucleotides not matched to a gene: 5. In DNA, the CDR3 is TGTGCCAGCAGTGTCAGGGGGCTGGATTCACCCCTCCACTTT. The encoded protein is CASSVRGLDSPLHF.

The rearrangement joins TRBV11-1 to TRBJ2-1, with 12 bases aligning to TRBD2. The CDR3 runs to 17 residues. The germline V gene encodes CDR1 SGHAT and CDR2 FQDESV (reference sequence). After removal of 1 base from V and 8 bases from J, the junction contained 9 bases not matched to a gene. CDR3 loop: CASSLGTSGETGDEQFF. CDR3 DNA: TGTGCCAGCAGCTTAGGGACTAGCGGGGAAACAGGGGATGAGCAGTTCTTC.

In regard to this clonotype: Possible read error: a much larger clone is one base away. The rearrangement uses TRBV7-2 and TRBJ2-5; 8 bases agree with TRBD2. The last part of the DNA fits TRBJ2-1 better; the J call may be wrong. Germline loops: CDR1 SGHTA, CDR2 FQGNSA. The CDR3 has 15 amino acids. In nucleotides, the CDR3 is TGTGCCAGCAGCTATGAAGCGGGGGTTAAAGAGACCCAGTTCTTC. It is translated as CASSYEAGVKETQFF.

This clonotype has just a few counts. The chain employs TRBV6-5 and TRBJ1-2, with 8 bases that match TRBD1. The CDR3 runs 14 residues. Germline V lookup: CDR1 MNHEY, CDR2 SVGAGI. V dropped 2 bases and J dropped 4; count of bases not matched to a gene: 3. The CDR3 here is CASSYVTGGYGYTF. The CDR3 DNA sequence: TGTGCCAGCAGTTACGTCACAGGGGGCTATGGCTACACCTTC.

This chain joins TRBV6-6 and TRBJ2-5; weak D call: TRBD2 (5 bases). The ends were cut back, 7 bases at V and 5 bases at J, with 20 bases in the middle. The V gene's germline CDR1 is MNHNY and CDR2 SVGAGI (reference sequence). This CDR3 has 15 amino acids. The DNA for the CDR3 is TGTGCCAGCACCAAGGGCCTACTAGACGTGGAGACCCAGTACTTC. Translated: CASTKGLLDVETQYF.

At least ten counts were recorded for this clonotype. The rearrangement joins TRBV7-3 to TRBJ1-1; D ambiguous. Germline V CDR1 and CDR2: SGHTA, FQGTGA. This CDR3 has 14 residues. The germline V and J ends were trimmed by 5 bases and 1 base, with 11 bases remaining between them. The CDR3, as DNA: TGTGCCAGCAGCCCAGGACCGAAGAACACTGAAGCTTTCTTT. Residues: CASSPGPKNTEAFF.

The CDR3 loop is CASSSGTYQETQYF. Written as DNA, the CDR3 is TGTGCCAGCAGCTCCGGGACCTACCAAGAGACCCAGTACTTC. This sequence joins TRBV7-2 and TRBJ2-5; either TRBD1 or TRBD2 may supply D (5 bases each). Trimming took off 4 bases at V and 0 bases at J, with 9 bases between the two ends. The length of the CDR3 is 14 residues. CDR1 SGHTA and CDR2 FQGNSA come from the germline V gene.

The V call is TRBV20-1, the J call TRBJ1-5; 8 bases agree with TRBD1. Germline V gene sequence: CDR1 DFQATT, CDR2 SNEGSKA (reference sequence). V shed 2 bases and J 4 bases; nucleotides not matched to a gene: 1. This CDR3 region has 13 residues. CDR3 sequence (DNA): TGCAGTGCTAGACAGGGGGCAAATCAGCCCCAGCATTTT. Translating it yields CSARQGANQPQHF.